Below, 23 T cell receptor beta chains from the same sample are listed, as sequenced in a study of blood T cell repertoires in COVID-19. Sequencing was performed with immunoSEQ multiplex PCR; in TCRdb, only in-frame clones are kept and a portion is missing. The data contain 90,000 to 120,000 clones, around 90% of them seen just once; the ten biggest clones take up under 1.5%. The specimen sequenced was peripheral blood. These receptors came from a woman in her twenties or thirties with acute or convalescent COVID-19.

The V gene is TRBV19, the J gene TRBJ1-3; 7 bases are shared with TRBD1. This CDR3 spans 14 amino acids. With 6 bases clipped from V and 0 bases from J, the junction kept 2 bases outside the gene matches. Germline CDR1 is LNHDA and CDR2 is SQIVND (reference sequence). Here the CDR3 DNA reads TGTGCCAGTAGCACAGGGGTCTCTGGAAACACCATATATTTT. It codes for CASSTGVSGNTIYF.

The chain couples TRBV6-5 to TRBJ1-3, with D perhaps matching TRBD1 (5 bases). The length of the CDR3 is 13 residues. Germline lookup yields CDR1 MNHEY and CDR2 SVGAGI. V gave up 10 bases and J gave up 0 bases, with 10 bases separating them. The CDR3 sequence: CATQDNSGNTIYF. Here the CDR3 DNA reads TGTGCCACACAGGACAACTCTGGAAACACCATATATTTT.

This rearrangement joins TRBV28 to TRBJ1-5; weak D call: TRBD1 (6 bases). The CDR3 is 16 residues long. Germline V gene lookup returns CDR1 MDHEN and CDR2 SYDVKM. V was trimmed by 11 bases and J by 11 bases, leaving 31 bases between them. In DNA, the CDR3 is TGTGCCTCCCATCAAGCCGGGACATGGGGTATGGTAGCCCAGCATTTT. Its translation: CASHQAGTWGMVAQHF.

The chain employs TRBV28 and TRBJ2-7; 10 bases match TRBD1. V dropped 6 bases and J dropped 2; count of bases not matched to a gene: 4. The germline V gene has CDR1 MDHEN and CDR2 SYDVKM. The CDR3 covers 14 residues. The CDR3 spells CASRGQGRTYEQYF. CDR3 sequence (DNA): TGTGCCAGCAGGGGACAGGGGCGCACCTACGAGCAGTACTTC.

J is TRBJ1-2 and V is TRBV7-9; no reliable D call. This CDR3 has 14 residues. The germline V gene has CDR1 SEHNR and CDR2 FQNEAQ (reference sequence). V was trimmed by 3 bases and J by 8 bases, leaving 16 bases between them. The CDR3 is CASSFHVVGGGYTF. The CDR3 DNA reads TGTGCCAGCAGCTTCCACGTTGTTGGTGGCGGCTACACCTTC.

The rearrangement links TRBV7-9 to TRBJ1-6; D might be TRBD1 (5 bases). Trimming took off 3 bases at V and 9 bases at J, with 9 bases between the two ends. CDR1 SEHNR and CDR2 FQNEAQ come from the germline V gene (reference sequence). The CDR3 consists of 13 residues. The CDR3, as DNA: TGTGCCAGCAGCTTTCAGGGTACTTCACCCCTCCACTTT. Its protein product is CASSFQGTSPLHF.

V is TRBV28 and J is TRBJ2-1; TRBD1 agrees at 10 bases. The germline CDR1 and CDR2 sequences are MDHEN and SYDVKM. This CDR3 contains 17 residues. The junction had 10 bases not matched to a gene; V was cut back by 6 bases and J by 2 bases. CDR3 sequence reads: CASSPGPGTGAYNEQFF. The CDR3 bases are TGTGCCAGCAGCCCCGGCCCCGGGACAGGGGCCTACAATGAGCAGTTCTTC. The complete variable domain, with remaining parts taken from reference TRBV28 and TRBJ2-1, reads DVKVTQSSRYLVKRTGEKVFLECVQDMDHENMFWYRQDPGLGLRLIYFSYDVKMKEKGDIPEGYSVSREKKERFSLILESASTNQTSMYLCASSPGPGTGAYNEQFFGPGTRLTVL.

The rearrangement joins TRBV6-5 to TRBJ1-1; unclear D gene. V was trimmed by 7 bases and J by 5 bases, leaving 20 bases between them. The CDR3 extends over 15 amino acids. CDR1 is MNHEY, CDR2 SVGAGI, per germline. The CDR3: CASTAEGQMGTEAFF. The CDR3 DNA follows: TGTGCCAGCACCGCGGAGGGCCAGATGGGGACTGAAGCTTTCTTT.

This chain connects TRBV6-6 to TRBJ1-1; the D gene is possibly TRBD1 (5 bases). CDR1 is MNHNY, CDR2 SVGAGI, per germline (reference sequence). Trimming took off 0 bases at V and 4 bases at J, with 9 bases between the two ends. The CDR3 runs 14 residues. CDR3 amino acids: CASSYSTGGTEAFF. The CDR3 DNA follows: TGTGCCAGCAGTTACTCGACGGGGGGCACTGAAGCTTTCTTT.

The V gene is TRBV4-1, the J gene TRBJ2-2, with 7 bases that match TRBD2. The V and J ends lost 0 bases and 4 bases, in that order; junction bases with no gene match: 8. CDR1 is MGHRA, CDR2 YSYEKL, per germline. The CDR3 has 17 amino acids. In DNA, the CDR3 is TGCGCCAGCAGCCAAGACCAGACTAGCTGGGGCACCGGGGAGCTGTTTTTT. Protein product: CASSQDQTSWGTGELFF.

J is TRBJ2-1 and V is TRBV2; possibly TRBD1 for D (6 bases). The CDR3 covers 12 residues. The germline gives CDR1 SNHLY, CDR2 FYNNEI. V gave up 8 bases and J gave up 3 bases, with 8 bases separating them. This CDR3 reads CASGQNYNEQFF. The DNA of the CDR3 is TGTGCCAGCGGACAGAACTACAATGAGCAGTTCTTC.

This rearrangement joins TRBV7-2 to TRBJ1-4; D possibly corresponds to TRBD1 (5 bases). The CDR3 totals 16 residues. Germline V gene data show CDR1 as SGHTA and CDR2 as FQGNSA. V was clipped by 1 base and J by 7 bases, with 16 bases between them. CDR3 loop: CASSLVSGAGTEKLFF. In DNA, the CDR3 is TGTGCCAGCAGCTTAGTAAGCGGGGCGGGTACTGAAAAACTGTTTTTT. Filled out from reference TRBV7-2 and TRBJ1-4, the complete variable domain reads GAGVSQSPSNKVTEKGKDVELRCDPISGHTALYWYRQSLGQGLEFLIYFQGNSAPDKSGLPSDRFSAERTGGSVSTLTIQRTQQEDSAVYLCASSLVSGAGTEKLFFGSGTQLSVL.

The chain is built from TRBV12-3 or TRBV12-4 and TRBJ2-5; D perhaps matches TRBD2 (5 bases). Trimming stripped 3 bases from V and 3 bases from J, with 8 bases between. CDR3 length equals 13 residues. The CDR3 nucleotides read TGTGCCAGCAGTTTCTCCGGGAAAGAGACCCAGTACTTC. Translated: CASSFSGKETQYF.

This chain links TRBV28 with TRBJ2-3, with 7 bases that match TRBD1. V was pared by 11 bases and J by 3 bases, with 17 bases of the junction left unmatched. The germline CDR1 and CDR2 sequences are MDHEN and SYDVKM. The CDR3 is 16 residues long. DNA for the CDR3: TGTGCCGCCAAACTCCCCCGGGACAGAGGAACAGATACGCAGTATTTT. The encoded protein is CAAKLPRDRGTDTQYF.

The chain carries TRBV7-9 and TRBJ2-5; perhaps TRBD2 as D (5 bases). Trimming took off 0 bases at V and 1 base at J, with 6 bases between the two ends. Germline CDR1 SEHNR, CDR2 FQNEAQ (reference sequence). This CDR3 is built from 14 residues. The DNA of the CDR3 is TGTGCCAGCAGCTTAGCGGGAGTCCAAGAGACCCAGTACTTC. It is translated as CASSLAGVQETQYF.

The chain employs TRBV4-2 and TRBJ1-1, with 8 bases matching TRBD1. CDR1 LGHNA and CDR2 YNFKEQ come from the germline V gene. V lost 4 bases and J lost 1; bases outside the gene matches: 2. The CDR3 is 14 residues long. CDR3 sequence: CASSPGGANTEAFF. The CDR3 nucleotides are TGTGCCAGCAGCCCAGGGGGCGCGAACACTGAAGCTTTCTTT.

The CDR3 loop is CASSVDSSYNSPLHF. CDR3 nucleotides: TGTGCCAGCAGCGTAGATAGCTCCTATAATTCACCCCTCCACTTT. This chain uses TRBV9 with TRBJ1-6; no reliable D call. Germline V gene lookup returns CDR1 SGDLS and CDR2 YYNGEE. The CDR3 totals 15 residues. V lost 0 bases and J lost 0, with 4 bases in between. The entire variable domain, with the rest obtained from reference TRBV9 and TRBJ1-6, is as follows: DSGVTQTPKHLITATGQRVTLRCSPRSGDLSVYWYQQSLDQGLQFLIQYYNGEERAKGNILERFSAQQFPDLHSELNLSSLELGDSALYFCASSVDSSYNSPLHFGNGTRLTVT.

The CDR3 region is CASSKRTYGGPSQGIQYF. The CDR3 DNA is TGTGCCAGTAGTAAGCGAACCTATGGAGGACCATCCCAAGGAATTCAGTACTTC. The chain couples TRBV19 to TRBJ2-4; D might be TRBD2 (5 bases). CDR1 and CDR2 from the germline V gene are LNHDA and SQIVND (reference sequence). The CDR3 sequence is 18 residues long. V shed 4 bases and J shed 10 bases, with 29 bases lying between them.

The rearrangement uses TRBV28 and TRBJ2-7; 12 bases line up with TRBD2. CDR1 and CDR2 (germline): MDHEN, SYDVKM. This CDR3 spans 17 amino acids. After removal of 1 base from V and 5 bases from J, the junction contained 9 bases not matched to a gene. The CDR3 reads CASSLSATSGSFHEQYF. CDR3 coding DNA: TGTGCCAGCAGTTTATCCGCGACTAGCGGGAGCTTCCACGAGCAGTACTTC.

This sequence joins TRBV9 and TRBJ2-1; perhaps TRBD2 as D (6 bases). CDR3 length: 15 residues. The V end lost 5 bases, the J end lost 0 bases, and 12 bases lay between the germline ends. The germline gives CDR1 SGDLS, CDR2 YYNGEE. The DNA of the CDR3 is TGTGCCAGCAGTGAGGGACTCCGCTCCTACAATGAGCAGTTCTTC. Translation gives CASSEGLRSYNEQFF.

The V and J genes are TRBV3-1 (or the pseudogene TRBV3-2) and TRBJ2-5; the D gene is possibly TRBD2 (6 bases). Germline V gene sequence: CDR1 LGHDT, CDR2 YNNKEL (reference sequence). Deletions cut 0 bases from V and 5 bases from J, with 16 bases between. This CDR3 is 16 amino acids long. The CDR3 sequence: CASSQEGAGGGETQYF. The CDR3 DNA reads as TGTGCCAGCAGCCAAGAGGGAGCGGGCGGTGGGGAGACCCAGTACTTC.

The rearrangement joins TRBV27 to TRBJ2-5; 12 bases fit TRBD1. CDR3 length equals 16 residues. Germline CDR1 MNHEY, CDR2 SMNVEV (reference sequence). Losses at the gene ends were 5 bases for V and 5 bases for J; bases not matched to a gene: 9. In nucleotides, the CDR3 is TGTGCCAGCAGTGCCGGGACAGGGGGCTTGTCGGAGACCCAGTACTTC. The encoded protein is CASSAGTGGLSETQYF.

The chain has TRBV6-2 or TRBV6-3 and TRBJ2-3; 7 bases line up with TRBD2. The V gene end was trimmed by 6 bases and the J gene end by 0 bases; junction bases not matched to a gene: 3. This CDR3 has 14 amino acids. In germline, CDR1 is MNHEY, CDR2 SVGEGT. CDR3: CASSFSGSTDTQYF. The DNA of the CDR3 is TGTGCCAGCAGCTTTAGCGGGAGCACAGATACGCAGTATTTT.